Listed below are T cell receptor beta chains from one sample, sequenced in a study of low-dose radiotherapy and immunotherapy resistance in tumors. Using its own MiXCR run on the reads, TCRdb lists one record per CDR3 protein. The sample lists 55,000 to 80,000 distinct CDR3 sequences, around 27% occurring once. The sequences come from PBMCs, collected before treatment. These receptors all stem from a male donor with rectosigmoid adenocarcinoma. Each CDR3 is given with its conserved first and last residue. The D gene is left open where the match is weak. Expanded clones are given a class, and other clones once, few, many or no size at all.

V gene	D gene	clone size	J gene	CDR3 DNA	CDR3 protein
TRBV7-2	-	few	TRBJ1-2	TGTGCCAGCAGCCCCCGGGACAACTATGGCTACACCTTC	CASSPRDNYGYTF
TRBV28	-	-	TRBJ2-7	TGTGCCAGCATGGCGACAGTCTACGAGCAGTACTTC	CASMATVYEQYF
TRBV6-2/TRBV6-3	-	-	TRBJ2-7	TGTGCCAGCAGTGAATGGGACGGGACCTACGAGCAGTACTTC	CASSEWDGTYEQYF
TRBV5-4	-	many	TRBJ2-3	TGTGCCAGCAGCTTCGGGGGACCTAGCACAGATACGCAGTATTTT	CASSFGGPSTDTQYF
TRBV2	-	-	TRBJ1-1	TGTGCCAGCATTCGGACCGGGATGAACACTGAAGCTTTCTTT	CASIRTGMNTEAFF
TRBV7-2	TRBD2	many	TRBJ2-7	TGTGCCAGCAGCTTAGGAATAGCGGGAGGGCCGAGTGAGCAGTACTTC	CASSLGIAGGPSEQYF
TRBV12-3/TRBV12-4	-	many	TRBJ1-2	TGTGCCAGCAGTTTCGACGATCGGGGGAGTGGCTACACCTTC	CASSFDDRGSGYTF
TRBV12-5	-	-	TRBJ1-4	TGTGCTAGTGGACCGGGCCCGGGAGGCGAAAAACTGTTTTTT	CASGPGPGGEKLFF
TRBV18	TRBD2	many	TRBJ2-7	TGTGCCAGCTCACTAGGGGCTAGCGGGCACTCCTACGAGCAGTACTTC	CASSLGASGHSYEQYF
TRBV6-8	-	-	TRBJ1-5	TGTGCCAGCAGTTACCAGGGGAGCAATCAGCCCCAGCATTTT	CASSYQGSNQPQHF
TRBV12-3/TRBV12-4	-	many	TRBJ2-5	TGTGCCAGCAGTTCGACACTTGGGAGTAGTTTTAGTGAGACCCAGTACTTC	CASSSTLGSSFSETQYF
TRBV4-1	TRBD1	many	TRBJ2-3	TGTGCCAGCAGCCAACGACGGGACAGCGCCACAGATACGCAGTATTTT	CASSQRRDSATDTQYF
TRBV5-5	-	-	TRBJ2-5	TGTGCCAGCAGCTGGAACGGCTCGGGGTGGCGGACAGAAGAGACCCAGTACTTC	CASSWNGSGWRTEETQYF
TRBV19	-	many	TRBJ2-1	TGTGCCAGTAGTATAGGTGGGGGTGTCGGTTCCTACAATGAGCAGTTCTTC	CASSIGGGVGSYNEQFF
TRBV27	TRBD2	many	TRBJ2-3	TGTGCCAGCAGTTTACGACGGACTAGCGGAACTAGCACAGATACGCAGTATTTT	CASSLRRTSGTSTDTQYF
TRBV6-2/TRBV6-3	-	many	TRBJ1-3	TGTGCCAGCAGCCCTGCGGGGGGAGGATCTGGAAACACCATATATTTT	CASSPAGGGSGNTIYF
TRBV20-1	-	many	TRBJ2-7	TGCAGTGCTAGATCCATTACCTACGAGCAGTACTTC	CSARSITYEQYF
TRBV6-1	TRBD1	-	TRBJ2-7	TGTGCCAGCGGACAGGGGAACATCGAGCAGTACTTC	CASGQGNIEQYF
TRBV7-2	-	once	TRBJ2-7	TGTGCCAGCAGCTTAAATTGGAACAGGTACGAGCAGTACTTC	CASSLNWNRYEQYF
TRBV19	-	few	TRBJ1-2	TGTGCCAGTAGTATAGCACCGAGGGCCCCTGGCTACACCTTC	CASSIAPRAPGYTF
TRBV3-1	-	many	TRBJ2-1	TGTGCCAGCAACCGAGGGGGCAATGAGCAGTTCTTC	CASNRGGNEQFF
TRBV19	-	-	TRBJ2-7	TGTGCCAGTAGTATAACAGTCTCCTACGAGCAGTACTTC	CASSITVSYEQYF
TRBV11-2	TRBD2	-	TRBJ2-1	TGTGCCAGCAGCGCTCGTTTAGCGGGAGTAGGTAATGAGCAGTTCTTC	CASSARLAGVGNEQFF
TRBV29-1	-	many	TRBJ2-7	TGCACAGTGGGGGACGGTCCCTACGAGCAGTACTTC	CTVGDGPYEQYF
TRBV5-1	-	-	TRBJ2-1	-	CASTNQTSMYLCATRRDGNEQFF
TRBV23-1	TRBD1	many	TRBJ2-3	TGCGCCAGCAGTCAGACAGGGTGTGCAGATACGCAGTATTTT	CASSQTGCADTQYF
TRBV28	TRBD1	many	TRBJ1-4	TGTGCCAGCAGTCTTTTTCGGACAGGGCAAATAGGTTTGGAAAAACTGTTTTTT	CASSLFRTGQIGLEKLFF
TRBV7-2	TRBD2	many	TRBJ2-7	TGTGCCAGCAGCTTACCGGGACTAGCGGGAGTCGGGGAGTACTTC	CASSLPGLAGVGEYF
TRBV6-2/TRBV6-3	-	many	TRBJ1-1	TGTGCCAGCAGTGAATCGAGACTAGCTTTCTTT	CASSESRLAFF
TRBV2	TRBD2	many	TRBJ2-1	TGTGCCAGCAAAGGGCCCAGCGGGGTAAATGAGCAGTTCTTC	CASKGPSGVNEQFF
TRBV29-1	-	many	TRBJ1-4	TGCAGCGTTGGAGGTCCCAAAGCAACTAATGAAAAACTGTTTTTT	CSVGGPKATNEKLFF
TRBV12-3/TRBV12-4	TRBD2	few	TRBJ2-3	TGTGCCAGCAGTACTCGGGGACTAGCGGTGAGCACAGATACGCAGTATTTT	CASSTRGLAVSTDTQYF
TRBV11-2	-	many	TRBJ2-3	TGTGCCAGCACCTCAATCACGGCAGATACGCAGTATTTT	CASTSITADTQYF
TRBV19	-	many	TRBJ1-3	TGTGCCAGTAGATTGCGAGGGGCTGGAAACACCATATATTTT	CASRLRGAGNTIYF
TRBV6-2/TRBV6-3	TRBD2	medium-sized	TRBJ2-1	TGTGCCAGCAGGAGACTAGCGGGAGGCAATGAGCAGTTCTTC	CASRRLAGGNEQFF
TRBV6-5	-	once	TRBJ2-2	TGTGCCAGTGCGACAGCCGGGGAGCTGTTTTTT	CASATAGELFF
TRBV4-3	TRBD1	many	TRBJ2-2	TGCGCCAGCAGCCTCGGGACAGCGAACACCGGGGAGCTGTTTTTT	CASSLGTANTGELFF
TRBV5-4	-	many	TRBJ1-2	TGTGCCAGCAGTTCTAACATGGGGTATGGCTACACCTTC	CASSSNMGYGYTF
TRBV28	TRBD2	-	TRBJ2-3	TGTGCCAGCGGACCCGGAGGAGCGGGATACACAGATACGCAGTATTTT	CASGPGGAGYTDTQYF
TRBV4-1	TRBD1	many	TRBJ2-7	TGCGCCAGCAGCCAAGATGGGGACAGGCACGACGAGCAGTACTTC	CASSQDGDRHDEQYF
TRBV12-3/TRBV12-4	TRBD1	few	TRBJ2-7	TGTGCCAGCTCCGCCCGAGACAGGGTCTACGAGCAGTACTTC	CASSARDRVYEQYF
TRBV7-3	-	many	TRBJ2-1	TGTGCCAGCAGCTTAAGACGCCTAGGTGACAATGAGCAGTTCTTC	CASSLRRLGDNEQFF